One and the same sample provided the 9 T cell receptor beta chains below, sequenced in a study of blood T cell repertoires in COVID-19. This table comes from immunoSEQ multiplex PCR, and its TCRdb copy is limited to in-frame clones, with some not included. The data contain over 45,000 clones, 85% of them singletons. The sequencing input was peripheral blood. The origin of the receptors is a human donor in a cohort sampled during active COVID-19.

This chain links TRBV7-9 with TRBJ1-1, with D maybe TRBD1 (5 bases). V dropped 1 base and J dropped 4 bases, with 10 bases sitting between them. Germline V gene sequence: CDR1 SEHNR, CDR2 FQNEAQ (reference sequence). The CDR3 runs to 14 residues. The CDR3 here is CASSLEAGITEAFF. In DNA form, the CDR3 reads TGTGCCAGCAGCTTAGAGGCAGGGATCACTGAAGCTTTCTTT.

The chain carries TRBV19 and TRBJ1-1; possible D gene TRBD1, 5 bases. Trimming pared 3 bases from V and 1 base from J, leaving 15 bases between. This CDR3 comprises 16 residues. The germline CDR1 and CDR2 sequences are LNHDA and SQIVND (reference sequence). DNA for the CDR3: TGTGCCAGTAGTATGGGGCAGGTCTCGTGGAACACTGAAGCTTTCTTT. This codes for CASSMGQVSWNTEAFF.

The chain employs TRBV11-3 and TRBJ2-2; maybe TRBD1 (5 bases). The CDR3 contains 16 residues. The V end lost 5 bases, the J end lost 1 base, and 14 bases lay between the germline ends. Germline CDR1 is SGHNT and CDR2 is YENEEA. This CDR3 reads CASSKRRQGNTGELFF. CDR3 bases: TGTGCCAGCAGCAAAAGACGGCAGGGGAACACCGGGGAGCTGTTTTTT.

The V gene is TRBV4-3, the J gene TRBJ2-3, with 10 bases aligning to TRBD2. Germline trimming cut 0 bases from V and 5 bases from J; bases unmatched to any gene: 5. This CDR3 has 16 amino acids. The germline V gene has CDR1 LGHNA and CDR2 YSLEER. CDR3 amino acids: CASSQDVASGGDTQYF. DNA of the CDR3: TGCGCCAGCAGCCAAGACGTAGCTAGCGGGGGAGATACGCAGTATTTT.

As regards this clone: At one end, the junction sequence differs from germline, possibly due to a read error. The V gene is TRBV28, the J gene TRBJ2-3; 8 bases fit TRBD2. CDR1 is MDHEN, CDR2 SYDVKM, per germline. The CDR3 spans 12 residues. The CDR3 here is CASSLGSSGFNF. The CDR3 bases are TGTGCCAGCAGTTTAGGGTCTAGCGGGTTTAATTTT.

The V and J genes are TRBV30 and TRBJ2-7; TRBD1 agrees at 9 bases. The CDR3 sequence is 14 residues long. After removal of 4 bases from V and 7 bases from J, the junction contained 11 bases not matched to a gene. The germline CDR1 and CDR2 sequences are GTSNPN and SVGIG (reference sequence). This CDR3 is CAWKAGTGFGEQYF. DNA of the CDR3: TGTGCCTGGAAAGCAGGGACAGGGTTTGGGGAGCAGTACTTC.

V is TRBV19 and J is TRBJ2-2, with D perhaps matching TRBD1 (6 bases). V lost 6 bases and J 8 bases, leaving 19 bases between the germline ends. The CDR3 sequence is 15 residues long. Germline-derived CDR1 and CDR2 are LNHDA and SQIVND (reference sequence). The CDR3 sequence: CASSVTGTKEGELFF. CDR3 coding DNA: TGTGCCAGTAGCGTGACCGGGACAAAAGAAGGGGAGCTGTTTTTT.

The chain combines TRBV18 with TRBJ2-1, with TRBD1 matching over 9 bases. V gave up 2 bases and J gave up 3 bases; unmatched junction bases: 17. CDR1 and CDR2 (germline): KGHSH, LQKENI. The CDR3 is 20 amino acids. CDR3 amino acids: CASSPRVSRDRDPIYNEQFF. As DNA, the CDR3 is TGTGCCAGCTCACCAAGGGTGTCCCGGGACAGGGACCCAATCTACAATGAGCAGTTCTTC.

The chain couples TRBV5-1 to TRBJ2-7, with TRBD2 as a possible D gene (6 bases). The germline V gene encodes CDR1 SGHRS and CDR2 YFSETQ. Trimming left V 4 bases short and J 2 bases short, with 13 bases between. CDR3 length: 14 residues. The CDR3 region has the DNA TGCGCCAGCAGCCGGGGGACGGTTACCTACGAGCAGTACTTC. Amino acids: CASSRGTVTYEQYF.